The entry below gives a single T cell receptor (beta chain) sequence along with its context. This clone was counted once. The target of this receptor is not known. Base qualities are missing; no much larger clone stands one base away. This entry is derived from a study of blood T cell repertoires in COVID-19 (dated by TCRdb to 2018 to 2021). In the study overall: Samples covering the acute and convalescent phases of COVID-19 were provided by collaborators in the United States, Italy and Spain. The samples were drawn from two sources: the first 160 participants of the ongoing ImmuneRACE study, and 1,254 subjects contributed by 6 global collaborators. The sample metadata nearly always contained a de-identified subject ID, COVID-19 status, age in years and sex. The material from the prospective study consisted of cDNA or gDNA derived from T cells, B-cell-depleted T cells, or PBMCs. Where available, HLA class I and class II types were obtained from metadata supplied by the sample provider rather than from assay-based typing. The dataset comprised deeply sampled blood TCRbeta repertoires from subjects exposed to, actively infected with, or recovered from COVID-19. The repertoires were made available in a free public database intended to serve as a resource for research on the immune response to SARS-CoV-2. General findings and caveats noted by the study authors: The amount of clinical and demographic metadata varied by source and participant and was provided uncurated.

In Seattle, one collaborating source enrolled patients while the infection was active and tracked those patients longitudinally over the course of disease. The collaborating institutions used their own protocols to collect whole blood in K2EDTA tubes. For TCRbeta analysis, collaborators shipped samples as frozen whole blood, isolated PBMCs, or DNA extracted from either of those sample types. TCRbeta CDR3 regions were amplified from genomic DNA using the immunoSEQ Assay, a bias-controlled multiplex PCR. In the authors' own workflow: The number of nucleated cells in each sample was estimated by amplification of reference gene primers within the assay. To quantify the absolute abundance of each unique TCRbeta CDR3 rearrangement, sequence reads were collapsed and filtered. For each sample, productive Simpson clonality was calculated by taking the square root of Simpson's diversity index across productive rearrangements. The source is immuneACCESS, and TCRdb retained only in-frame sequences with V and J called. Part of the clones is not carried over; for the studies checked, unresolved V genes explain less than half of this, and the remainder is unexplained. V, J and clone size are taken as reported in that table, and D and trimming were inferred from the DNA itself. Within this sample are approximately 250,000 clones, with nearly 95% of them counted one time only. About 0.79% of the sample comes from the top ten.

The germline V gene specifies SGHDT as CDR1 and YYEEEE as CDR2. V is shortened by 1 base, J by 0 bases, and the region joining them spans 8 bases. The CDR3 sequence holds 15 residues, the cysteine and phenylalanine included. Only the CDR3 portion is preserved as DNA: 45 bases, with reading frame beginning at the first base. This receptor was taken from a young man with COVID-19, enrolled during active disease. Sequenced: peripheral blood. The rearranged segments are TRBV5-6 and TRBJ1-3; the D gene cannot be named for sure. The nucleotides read TGTGCCAGCAGCTTGCAGGCCACCTCTGGAAACACCATATATTTT. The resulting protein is CASSLQATSGNTIYF. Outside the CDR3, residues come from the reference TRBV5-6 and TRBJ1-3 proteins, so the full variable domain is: DAGVTQSPTHLIKTRGQQVTLRCSPKSGHDTVSWYQQALGQGPQFIFQYYEEEERQRGNFPDRFSGHQFPNYSSELNVNALLLGDSALYLCASSLQATSGNTIYFGEGSWLTVV.